Below are 25 T cell receptor beta chains sequenced from a single sample in a study of T cell repertoires in cytomegalovirus infection. TCRdb reprocessed the reads with MiXCR, giving one entry per CDR3 protein. The table has approximately 750,000 distinct CDR3 sequences, 35% to 40% seen once. The specimen sequenced was PBMCs. The receptors were sampled from a human donor in good health (CMV status not recorded). Some clones in this sample may be carry-over from other donors' samples.

Turning to this clonotype: Since no conserved phenylalanine or tryptophan closes the CDR3, a read error is the likely cause. The DNA is omitted, as the CDR3 cannot be located on it reliably, and the CDR3 follows TCRdb's listing. The rearrangement joins TRBV7-9 to TRBJ2-7. The germline gives CDR1 SEHNR, CDR2 FQNEAQ (reference sequence). Ends included, the CDR3 has 16 residues. CDR3 protein: CAISSLLSGNTYEQSL.

Here the CDR3 reads CASSDDRGSGNTIYF. In DNA form, the CDR3 reads TGTGCCAGCAGTGACGACAGGGGCTCTGGAAACACCATATATTTT. The chain combines TRBV2 with TRBJ1-3; 8 bases align to TRBD1. This CDR3 spans 15 amino acids. In germline, CDR1 is SNHLY, CDR2 FYNNEI. Trimming at V came to 3 bases and at J to 0 bases, leaving 1 base not matched to a gene.

The rearrangement links TRBV12-3 or TRBV12-4 to TRBJ2-3; a weak D match, TRBD1 (5 bases). V was trimmed by 5 bases and J by 2 bases, leaving 11 bases between them. This CDR3 contains 14 residues. The CDR3 DNA is TGTGCCAGCAGTCCATCTGGGGCCACAGATACGCAGTATTTT. It codes for CASSPSGATDTQYF.

The chain uses TRBV11-1 and TRBJ2-1; D is uncertain. The CDR3 totals 18 residues. Germline CDR1 reads SGHAT; CDR2 reads FQDESV (reference sequence). V was shortened by 5 bases and J by 0 bases, with 20 bases between the two germline ends. CDR3 coding DNA: TGTGCCAGCAGCCGAGTGGTGGTTTCGGCTAGCTCCTACAATGAGCAGTTCTTC. This sequence encodes CASSRVVVSASSYNEQFF.

V gene TRBV28 combines with J gene TRBJ2-1; 9 nucleotides line up with TRBD2. The ends lost 3 bases at V and 7 bases at J; junction bases unmatched: 7. Germline V gives CDR1 MDHEN, CDR2 SYDVKM. The CDR3 sequence is 15 residues long. The CDR3 coding sequence is TGTGCCAGCAGTTTCTTAGCGGGAGCGTGGAATGAGCAGTTCTTC. This codes for CASSFLAGAWNEQFF.

J is TRBJ2-7 and V is TRBV5-6; 7 nucleotides align to TRBD1. The CDR3 extends over 16 amino acids. The ends lost 0 bases at V and 5 bases at J; junction bases unmatched: 11. Looked up from germline, CDR1 is SGHDT and CDR2 is YYEEEE. CDR3 region: CASSLGVDRRGHEQYF. The CDR3 coding sequence is TGTGCCAGCAGCTTGGGTGTGGACAGGCGCGGTCACGAGCAGTACTTC. The entire variable domain, with the rest obtained from reference TRBV5-6 and TRBJ2-7, is as follows: DAGVTQSPTHLIKTRGQQVTLRCSPKSGHDTVSWYQQALGQGPQFIFQYYEEEERQRGNFPDRFSGHQFPNYSSELNVNALLLGDSALYLCASSLGVDRRGHEQYFGPGTRLTVT.

The table lists this clonotype with a count of one. With a much larger clone just one base away, this may be a read error. The chain couples TRBV7-2 to TRBJ2-1; 11 nucleotides agree with TRBD2. Germline V CDR1 and CDR2: SGHTA, FQGNSA. CDR3 length equals 16 residues. CDR3 bases: TGTGCCAGCAGCCGTAGCGGGGGGGCGTCCTACACTGAGCAGTTCTTC. This sequence encodes CASSRSGGASYTEQFF.

The V gene is TRBV28, the J gene TRBJ2-7, with D unresolved. Trimming stripped 2 bases from V and 3 bases from J, with 11 bases between. This CDR3 has 14 amino acids. From germline, CDR1 is MDHEN and CDR2 SYDVKM. The CDR3 DNA sequence: TGTGCCAGCAGTTTAAGGGAACCTGTCTACGAGCAGTACTTC. Its translation: CASSLREPVYEQYF.

This clonotype has more than one count but fewer than ten. This chain links TRBV23-1 with TRBJ2-7, with D unclear. TRBV23-1 is annotated as an ORF whose role is uncertain. This CDR3 spans 12 amino acids. Trimming took off 7 bases at V and 4 bases at J, with 11 bases between the two ends. Written as DNA, the CDR3 is TGCGCCAGCACCACAGACCAATACGAGCAGTACTTC. It encodes CASTTDQYEQYF.

V usage is TRBV12-3 or TRBV12-4 and J usage is TRBJ2-7; possible D gene TRBD1, 5 bases. Deletions cut 1 base from V and 5 bases from J, with 12 bases between. The CDR3 totals 14 residues. CDR3 DNA sequence: TGTGCCAGCAGTTTAGGACAGACCGTACACGAGCAGTACTTC. It translates to CASSLGQTVHEQYF.

There are many counts of this clonotype. The CDR3 is CASSLEGRPLSYEQYF. Here the CDR3 DNA reads TGTGCCAGCAGCTTAGAAGGTCGCCCCTTATCCTACGAGCAGTACTTC. J is TRBJ2-7 and V is TRBV7-9; D gene unclear. In germline, CDR1 is SEHNR, CDR2 FQNEAQ (reference sequence). V gave up 1 base and J gave up 1 base, with 14 bases separating them. There are 16 residues in the CDR3.

The gene calls are TRBV2 and TRBJ1-5; 7 nucleotides agree with TRBD1. With V trimmed by 6 bases and J by 7 bases, 9 bases remained unmatched. From germline, CDR1 is SNHLY and CDR2 FYNNEI. This CDR3 is built from 14 residues. This CDR3 is CASRFRQGMQPQHF. The CDR3 DNA follows: TGTGCCAGCAGATTCAGACAGGGAATGCAGCCCCAGCATTTT.

This clonotype was detected many times. This chain connects TRBV28 to TRBJ1-6; D remains unclear. Germline loops: CDR1 MDHEN, CDR2 SYDVKM. The CDR3 spans 14 residues. Trimming pared 2 bases from V and 7 bases from J, leaving 9 bases between. The chain's CDR3 is CASSLGGLNSPLHF. DNA of the CDR3: TGTGCCAGCAGTTTAGGAGGGCTGAATTCACCCCTCCACTTT.

This clonotype was seen a few times. The chain couples TRBV20-1 to TRBJ1-2, with D maybe TRBD1 (6 bases). The V and J ends lost 6 bases and 7 bases respectively, with 21 bases between them. Germline V gene lookup returns CDR1 DFQATT and CDR2 SNEGSKA (reference sequence). The CDR3 sequence is 14 residues long. CDR3 in DNA: TGCAGTGCGAGGGGGTTGTTGGGGATGGCTGGCTACACCTTC. As protein: CSARGLLGMAGYTF.

Here the CDR3 reads CASSPSDRVVETQYF. The DNA of the CDR3 is TGCGCCAGCAGCCCGTCGGACAGGGTAGTGGAGACCCAGTACTTC. This chain joins TRBV4-1 and TRBJ2-5, with 8 bases lining up with TRBD1. V was clipped by 4 bases and J by 5 bases; unmatched bases: 9. Germline CDR1 reads MGHRA; CDR2 reads YSYEKL. This CDR3 has 15 residues.

This chain links TRBV28 with TRBJ2-2; D remains ambiguous. CDR1 is MDHEN, CDR2 SYDVKM, per germline. CDR3 length: 15 amino acids. V gave up 5 bases and J gave up 0 bases, with 10 bases separating them. DNA of the CDR3: TGTGCCAGCAGTATCCCCCTCGCGAACACCGGGGAGCTGTTTTTT. It encodes CASSIPLANTGELFF.

At least ten counts were recorded for this clonotype. The chain has TRBV7-8 and TRBJ1-5, with D unresolved. Germline-derived CDR1 and CDR2 are SGHVS and FQNEAQ. V was clipped by 3 bases and J by 0 bases, with 6 bases between them. The CDR3 totals 14 residues. CDR3 protein: CASSFPVSNQPQHF. In DNA form, the CDR3 reads TGTGCCAGCAGCTTTCCGGTTAGCAATCAGCCCCAGCATTTT.

Comment on this clonotype: A read error is possible here, since a much larger clone lies one base away. The V gene is TRBV7-2, the J gene TRBJ2-5; D gene uncertain. Germline V gene sequence: CDR1 SGHTA, CDR2 FQGNSA. The CDR3 runs 15 residues. The CDR3 nucleotides are TGTGCCAGAAGCTTATCTTCGACACTTAAGGGGACCCAGTACTTC. Translated, it gives CARSLSSTLKGTQYF.

This clonotype appeared a few times. The chain combines TRBV29-1 with TRBJ2-7; D remains unclear. Per germline, CDR1 SQVTM and CDR2 ANQGSEA. Trimming stripped 6 bases from V and 1 base from J, with 10 bases between. The CDR3 has 12 residues. CDR3: CSVALRSYEQYF. CDR3 nucleotide sequence: TGCAGCGTAGCTCTGAGATCCTACGAGCAGTACTTC.

The rearrangement uses TRBV7-2 and TRBJ2-7; D ambiguous. The CDR3 sequence is 15 residues long. Trimming stripped 5 bases from V and 4 bases from J, with 18 bases between. The germline V gene encodes CDR1 SGHTA and CDR2 FQGNSA. For the CDR3, the DNA is TGTGCCAGCAGCCCCCAGACCGGATCGACTTACGAGCAGTACTTC. Amino acids: CASSPQTGSTYEQYF.

DNA for the CDR3: TGTGCCAGCAGCCCGGCCCCGGGTCAGCCCCAGCATTTT. Protein sequence: CASSPAPGQPQHF. The chain recombines TRBV7-3 with TRBJ1-5; D remains unclear. This CDR3 spans 13 amino acids. Trimming pared 5 bases from V and 6 bases from J, leaving 11 bases between. From germline, CDR1 is SGHTA and CDR2 FQGTGA.

The chain is built from TRBV3-1 and TRBJ2-1; TRBD2 matches 11 bases. The CDR3 spans 16 residues. CDR1 is LGHDT and CDR2 is YNNKEL in the germline V gene (reference sequence). Trimming cost V 1 base and J 6 bases; bases outside gene matches: 5. The CDR3 nucleotides read TGTGCCAGCAGCCAAGTCACTAGCGGGGGTAGCAATGAGCAGTTCTTC. This gives the protein CASSQVTSGGSNEQFF.

This clonotype was seen a few times. This chain uses TRBV28 with TRBJ2-5, with a possible D match to TRBD1 (6 bases). Germline assignment: CDR1 MDHEN and CDR2 SYDVKM. Trimming removed 4 bases from V and 5 bases from J, with 11 bases in between. This CDR3 comprises 13 residues. The CDR3 sequence is CASSYREWETQYF. The CDR3 bases are TGTGCCAGCAGTTACAGGGAGTGGGAGACCCAGTACTTC.

The chain is built from TRBV15 and TRBJ2-7; D may be TRBD1 or TRBD2 (5 bases each). V lost 5 bases, J lost 2 bases, and 7 bases lay in between. CDR3 length: 12 amino acids. Germline assignment: CDR1 LNHNV and CDR2 YYDKDF (reference sequence). CDR3 sequence: CATSRGAYEQYF. As DNA, the CDR3 is TGTGCCACCAGCCGAGGGGCCTACGAGCAGTACTTC.

A note on this clonotype: This sequence may be a read error, since a much larger clone differs from it by one base. The chain couples TRBV7-2 to TRBJ1-1; D is uncertain. Germline CDR1 and CDR2: SGHTA and FQGNSA. The CDR3 totals 14 residues. The CDR3: CARSLESGEAEAFF. In DNA, the CDR3 is TGTGCCAGAAGCTTAGAAAGTGGCGAAGCTGAAGCTTTCTTT. Using reference TRBV7-2 and TRBJ1-1 for the parts outside the CDR3, the full variable domain is GAGVSQSPSNKVTEKGKDVELRCDPISGHTALYWYRQSLGQGLEFLIYFQGNSAPDKSGLPSDRFSAERTGGSVSTLTIQRTQQEDSAVYLCARSLESGEAEAFFGQGTRLTVV.